These T cell receptor beta chains were read from a single sample in a study of blood T cell repertoires in COVID-19. Repertoires were generated with immunoSEQ multiplex PCR, while TCRdb's copy carries only in-frame clones and drops some. The table records about 270,000 clones, 70% to 90% of them present only once. Sequenced sample: peripheral blood. These receptors were obtained from a woman aged 25 to 39 with COVID-19, enrolled during active disease. The CDR3 runs from the conserved cysteine through the conserved F or W.

j_call: TRBJ1-5
v_call: TRBV19
cdr3_aa: CASSPNSNQPQHF

j_call: TRBJ2-1
v_call: TRBV19
cdr3_aa: CASRTGTGYNEQFF

j_call: TRBJ2-1
v_call: TRBV2
cdr3_aa: CASSEWGQEDYNEQFF

j_call: TRBJ1-2
v_call: TRBV6-1
cdr3_aa: CASSEEGAGSYGYTF

j_call: TRBJ2-7
v_call: TRBV7-9
cdr3_aa: CASSLDRWAVSSYEQYF

j_call: TRBJ2-7
v_call: TRBV13
cdr3_aa: CASSSRIPVGSEQYF

j_call: TRBJ2-7
v_call: TRBV5-4
cdr3_aa: CASSLRRDSSYEQYF

j_call: TRBJ1-2
v_call: TRBV12-3/TRBV12-4
cdr3_aa: CASSLLGGIGYTF

j_call: TRBJ2-7
v_call: TRBV24-1
cdr3_aa: CATSDPGTGVPSYEQYF

j_call: TRBJ2-4
v_call: TRBV5-1
cdr3_aa: CASSGDRVQRYF

j_call: TRBJ1-6
v_call: TRBV24-1
cdr3_aa: CATRFRGPDSPLHF

j_call: TRBJ1-5
v_call: TRBV10-3
cdr3_aa: CAISELENQPQHF

j_call: TRBJ2-3
v_call: TRBV6-1
cdr3_aa: CASSELNRLARTDTQYF